This TCR beta chain stems from a study of identical twins. The study's findings and limits: An excess of low generation probability was shown by twin-shared out-of-frame alpha sequences. Zero-insertion analyses might be partly confounded by invariant T cells like MAIT and iNKT.

Every sampled donor was Caucasian and healthy. V shed 4 bases, J shed 5 bases, and the junction held 14 bases outside the gene matches. The germline V gene encodes CDR1 SGDLS and CDR2 YYNGEE. CDR3 length equals 16 residues. This clonotype has just a few counts. Its antigen is unknown. A universal primer site was added by template switching, and unique molecular identifiers were carried by the cDNA. TCRdb used MiXCR to reprocess the 5' RACE reads, holding one entry per CDR3 protein. The repertoire has approximately 240,000 distinct CDR3 sequences, more than 13% of them found once; the top ten carry approximately 8.8%.

The chain employs TRBV9 and TRBJ2-5; 7 bases map to TRBD1. This receptor was taken from a woman aged 18-29 years in good health. The material sequenced was memory (CD45RO+) T cells sorted from blood. The CDR3 protein is CASSFSDRFGGETQYF. CDR3 DNA sequence: TGTGCCAGCAGCTTTTCGGACAGGTTCGGTGGGGAGACCCAGTACTTC.